A selection of T cell receptor beta chains follows, all from one sample in a study of blood T cell repertoires in COVID-19. Repertoires were generated with immunoSEQ multiplex PCR, while TCRdb's copy carries only in-frame clones and drops some. The sample lists about 200,000 clones, around 87% occurring once. The sample comprised PBMCs or T cells enriched from blood (not recorded which). The source is a woman in her 30s who had recovered from COVID-19. Each CDR3 is given with its conserved first and last residue. A D gene is named only where the DNA matches it firmly. Clone sizes are given selectively: once, few, many, or a class where the clone is expanded.

j_call	cdr3_length	d_call	clone_size	v_call	cdr3_aa	cdr3_nt
TRBJ2-5	16	-	-	TRBV6-5	CASSYGYGVGGETQYF	TGTGCCAGCAGTTACGGTTACGGGGTAGGCGGAGAGACCCAGTACTTC
TRBJ1-1	13	-	once	TRBV6-5	CASSYSSNTEAFF	TGTGCCAGCAGTTACTCCTCGAACACTGAAGCTTTCTTT
TRBJ2-7	17	-	-	TRBV11-2	CASTKSRSGGGWYEQYF	TGTGCCAGCACCAAAAGTCGCAGCGGAGGAGGTTGGTACGAGCAGTACTTC
TRBJ2-5	17	TRBD2	-	TRBV6-2/TRBV6-3	CASSYPTSGGYQETQYF	TGTGCCAGCAGTTACCCGACTAGCGGGGGGTACCAAGAGACCCAGTACTTC
TRBJ2-5	14	-	-	TRBV7-3	CASSPTGVGETQYF	TGTGCCAGCAGCCCCACGGGGGTGGGTGAGACCCAGTACTTC
TRBJ2-7	16	TRBD1	-	TRBV4-3	CASSIKPGQGTYEQYF	TGCGCCAGCAGCATTAAACCGGGACAGGGAACCTACGAGCAGTACTTC
TRBJ1-2	16	TRBD1	-	TRBV6-2/TRBV6-3	CASSWPTGQGYYGYTF	TGTGCCAGCAGTTGGCCCACGGGACAGGGTTACTATGGCTACACCTTC
TRBJ2-7	17	-	-	TRBV3-1/TRBV3-2	CASSQVLGRGFLYEQYF	TGTGCCAGCAGCCAAGTTCTGGGCAGGGGTTTTCTGTACGAGCAGTACTTC
TRBJ2-1	13	-	few	TRBV3-1/TRBV3-2	CASSQEVENEQFF	TGTGCCAGCAGCCAAGAGGTAGAGAATGAGCAGTTCTTC
TRBJ1-4	11	TRBD1	-	TRBV12-3/TRBV12-4	CASSLGQRGFF	TGTGCCAGCAGTCTGGGACAGAGGGGGTTTTTT
TRBJ2-7	15	TRBD2	once	TRBV9	CASSESGRASYEQYF	TGTGCCAGCAGCGAGAGCGGGAGGGCTTCCTACGAGCAGTACTTC
TRBJ2-2	14	-	once	TRBV11-2	CASSFQQGTGELFF	TGTGCCAGCAGCTTCCAGCAGGGCACCGGGGAGCTGTTTTTT
TRBJ2-3	13	TRBD2	-	TRBV11-3	CASSLGGSDTQYF	TGTGCCAGCAGCTTAGGCGGGAGCGATACGCAGTATTTT
TRBJ2-7	13	TRBD1	-	TRBV18	CASSPGTGYEQYF	TGTGCCAGCTCACCAGGGACAGGGTACGAGCAGTACTTC
TRBJ1-1	17	TRBD1	-	TRBV25-1	CASSDPDRGEETTEAFF	TGTGCCAGCAGTGACCCTGACAGGGGAGAGGAGACCACTGAAGCTTTCTTT
TRBJ1-1	15	TRBD1	once	TRBV28	CASSLPGQPNTEAFF	TGTGCCAGCAGTCTCCCGGGACAGCCGAACACTGAAGCTTTCTTT
TRBJ1-1	15	-	-	TRBV27	CASSFQSGTYNEAFF	TGTGCCAGCAGTTTCCAATCCGGGACATACAATGAAGCTTTCTTT
TRBJ1-5	15	-	-	TRBV5-3	CARSLAWADYQPQHF	TGTGCCAGAAGCCTGGCATGGGCCGATTATCAGCCCCAGCATTTT
TRBJ2-7	15	-	-	TRBV5-8	CASSFMTGVVHEQYF	TGTGCCAGCAGCTTTATGACAGGAGTCGTCCACGAGCAGTACTTC
TRBJ1-2	17	-	-	TRBV15	CATSRGSFRTLNYGYTF	TGTGCCACCAGCAGAGGATCCTTCCGGACATTAAACTATGGCTACACCTTC
TRBJ2-7	16	TRBD2	-	TRBV6-2/TRBV6-3	CASSQGLAASSYEQYF	TGTGCCAGCAGTCAAGGACTAGCCGCTAGCTCCTACGAGCAGTACTTC
TRBJ1-3	13	TRBD1	-	TRBV5-6	CASRRGPGNTIYF	TGTGCCAGCAGGAGGGGGCCTGGAAACACCATATATTTT
TRBJ1-1	18	-	-	TRBV6-1	CASSEAQIGGQANTEAFF	TGTGCCAGCAGTGAAGCGCAGATAGGGGGACAAGCGAACACTGAAGCTTTCTTT
TRBJ2-2	12	-	-	TRBV7-9	CASRRGSGELFF	TGTGCCAGCAGGCGGGGTTCCGGGGAGCTGTTTTTT
TRBJ2-7	14	-	once	TRBV19	CASSPGRPDAEQYF	TGTGCCAGTAGCCCAGGGAGGCCCGACGCCGAGCAGTACTTC
TRBJ2-3	13	-	-	TRBV7-8	CASSLPNTDTQYF	TGTGCCAGCAGCTTACCCAACACAGATACGCAGTATTTT
TRBJ2-5	16	TRBD2	once	TRBV7-2	CASSLLGLAVKETQYF	TGTGCCAGCAGCTTGTTGGGACTAGCGGTGAAAGAGACCCAGTACTTC
TRBJ2-3	16	TRBD2	-	TRBV6-2/TRBV6-3	CASSYSSGSYTDTQYF	TGTGCCAGCAGTTACTCTAGCGGGAGTTACACAGATACGCAGTATTTT
TRBJ1-1	10	-	-	TRBV20-1	CSASPEEAFF	TGCAGTGCTAGCCCCGAGGAAGCTTTCTTT
TRBJ2-2	17	TRBD1	-	TRBV18	CASSPRMRQGNTGELFF	TGTGCCAGCTCACCCCGGATGCGACAGGGTAACACCGGGGAGCTGTTTTTT
TRBJ2-3	15	TRBD2	-	TRBV18	CASSSGTSGSDTQYF	TGTGCCAGCTCATCCGGGACTAGCGGGAGTGATACGCAGTATTTT
TRBJ1-1	15	TRBD1	-	TRBV6-5	CASSPVDRVHTEAFF	TGTGCCAGCAGTCCCGTGGACAGGGTTCACACTGAAGCTTTCTTT
TRBJ2-2	16	-	once	TRBV18	CASSPYGGQNTGELFF	TGTGCCAGCTCACCGTACGGCGGACAGAACACCGGGGAGCTGTTTTTT
TRBJ1-3	17	TRBD1	-	TRBV28	CASSLALGQPSGNTIYF	TGTGCCAGCAGTTTAGCATTGGGACAGCCCTCTGGAAACACCATATATTTT
TRBJ1-3	15	-	-	TRBV4-2	CASSQEPGLGNTIYF	TGTGCCAGCAGCCAAGAGCCAGGGCTCGGAAACACCATATATTTT
TRBJ2-1	13	-	-	TRBV24-1	CATSDLTGIGQFF	TGTGCCACCAGTGATTTGACAGGGATTGGGCAGTTCTTC